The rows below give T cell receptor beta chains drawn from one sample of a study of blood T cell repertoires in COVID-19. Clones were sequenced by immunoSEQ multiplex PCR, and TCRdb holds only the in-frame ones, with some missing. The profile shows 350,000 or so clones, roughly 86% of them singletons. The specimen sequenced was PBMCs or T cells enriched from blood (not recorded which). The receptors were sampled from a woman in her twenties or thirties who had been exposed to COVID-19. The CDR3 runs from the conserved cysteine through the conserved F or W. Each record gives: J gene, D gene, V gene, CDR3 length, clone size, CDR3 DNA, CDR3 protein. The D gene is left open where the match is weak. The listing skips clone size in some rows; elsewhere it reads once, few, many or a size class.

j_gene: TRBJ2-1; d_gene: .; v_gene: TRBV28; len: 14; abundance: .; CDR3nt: TGTGCCAGCAGAAGGACAGAAGAATACAATGAGCAGTTCTTC; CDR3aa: CASRRTEEYNEQFF
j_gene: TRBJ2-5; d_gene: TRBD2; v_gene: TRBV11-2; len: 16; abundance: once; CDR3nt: TGTGCCAGCAGCCTGGGGACTAGCGGGAGAACGGAGACCCAGTACTTC; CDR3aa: CASSLGTSGRTETQYF
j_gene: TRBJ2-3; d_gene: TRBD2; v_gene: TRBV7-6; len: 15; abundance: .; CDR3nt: TGTGCCAGCAGCGCAACTAGCGGGACCACAGATACGCAGTATTTT; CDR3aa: CASSATSGTTDTQYF
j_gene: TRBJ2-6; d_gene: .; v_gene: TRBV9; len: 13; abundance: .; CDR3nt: TGTGCCAGCAGCCCGCAGGGGGCCAACGTCCTGACTTTC; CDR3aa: CASSPQGANVLTF
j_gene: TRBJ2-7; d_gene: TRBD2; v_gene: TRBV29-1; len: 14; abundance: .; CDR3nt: TGCAGCGTTGAAGTCGCGGCGGGGGGCTGGGAGCAGTACTTC; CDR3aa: CSVEVAAGGWEQYF
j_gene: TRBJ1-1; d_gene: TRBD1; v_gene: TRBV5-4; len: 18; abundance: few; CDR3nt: TGTGCCAGCAGCTTGATTCCTGGACAGGGGCTACCGAACACTGAAGCTTTCTTT; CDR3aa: CASSLIPGQGLPNTEAFF
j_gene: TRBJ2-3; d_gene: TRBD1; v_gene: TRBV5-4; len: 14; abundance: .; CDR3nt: TGTGCCAGCAGTCGTGACAGGGGGGCCTGGCCCCAGTATTTT; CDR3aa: CASSRDRGAWPQYF
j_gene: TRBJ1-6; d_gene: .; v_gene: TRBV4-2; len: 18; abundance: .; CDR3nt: TGTGCCAGCAGTATCACGGGGAAGGGGGGGGACCTTCGGTCACCCCTCCACTTT; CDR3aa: CASSITGKGGDLRSPLHF
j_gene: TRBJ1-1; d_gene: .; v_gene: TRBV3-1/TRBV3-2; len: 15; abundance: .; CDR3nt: TGTGCCAGTATTGGGGGGACCGGGGCGAACACTGAAGCTTTCTTT; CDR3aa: CASIGGTGANTEAFF
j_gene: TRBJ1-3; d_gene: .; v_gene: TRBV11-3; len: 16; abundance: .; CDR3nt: TGTGCCAGCAGCTTAGATCGTGGCCGAATTGGAAACACCATATATTTT; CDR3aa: CASSLDRGRIGNTIYF
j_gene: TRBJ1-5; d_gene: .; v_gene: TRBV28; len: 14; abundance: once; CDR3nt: TGTGCCAGTTCTCAAGGGGCGAGCAATCAGCCCCAGCATTTT; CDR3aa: CASSQGASNQPQHF
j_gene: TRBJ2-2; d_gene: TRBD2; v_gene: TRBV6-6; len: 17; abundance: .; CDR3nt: TGTGCCAGCAGACGACTAGCGGGACCCGCGAACACCGGGGAGCTGTTTTTT; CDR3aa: CASRRLAGPANTGELFF
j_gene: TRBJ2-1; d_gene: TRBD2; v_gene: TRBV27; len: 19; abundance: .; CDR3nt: TGTGCCAGCAGTTTATGGGCTAGCGGGAGGGCGGGGGTTGACAATGAGCAGTTCTTC; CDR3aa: CASSLWASGRAGVDNEQFF
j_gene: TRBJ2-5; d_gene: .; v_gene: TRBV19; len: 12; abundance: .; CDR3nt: TGTGCCAGTAGTCAGGGTTCTGAGACCCAGTACTTC; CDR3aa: CASSQGSETQYF
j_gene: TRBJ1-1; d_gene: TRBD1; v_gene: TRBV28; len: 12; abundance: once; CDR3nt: TGTGCCAGCAGCCCGGGACAGGAAGAAGCTTTCTTT; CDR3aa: CASSPGQEEAFF